This T cell receptor (beta chain) was recorded in a study of identical twins (dated by TCRdb to about 2016). Study-wide context: To test whether fetal clonotypes persist, this study deep-sequenced TCR alpha and beta repertoires from monozygotic twins, from unrelated adults of various ages, and from cord blood. To rule out contamination, the twin experiments were replicated at different times with different library preparation protocols. Study-wide conclusions, independent of this receptor: Excess twin sharing in beta out-of-frame sequences was weaker because fewer shared sequences lowered the signal-to-noise ratio. Compared with coincidental sharing between unrelated individuals, out-of-frame TCR alpha sequences shared between twins showed an excess of sequences with low generation probability. Zero-insertion analyses could be partly confounded by invariant T cells such as MAIT and iNKT, though diverse VJ usage argued against such confounding for most clonotypes. In monozygotic twins, out-of-frame TCR alpha sharing was systematically underestimated by recombination models, although the models agreed with sharing between unrelated individuals. Because the same donors could not be followed over many years, conclusions were based on cross-sectional statistical analysis. Fewer insertions were carried by abundant cord blood beta clonotypes, a similar but weaker trend appeared in young adult naive repertoires, and no such trend appeared in memory repertoires.

All donors were healthy Caucasians. The twin cohort comprised three pairs of female monozygotic twins, all aged about 18 to 29 years. Positive isolation kits from Invitrogen were used to isolate CD4+ and CD8+ T cell populations. Comments on this clonotype: Its antigen is still unknown. Base quality data are lacking; no much larger clone is found one base away.

The library came from 5' RACE. The reads were generated on an Illumina HiSeq 2000. Template switching introduced a universal primer binding site; the final cDNA contained a unique molecular identifier, enabling accurate counting of TCR cDNA molecules. Specific primers in the conserved constant-segment region were used to synthesize first-strand cDNA for the TCR alpha and beta chains. To control for contamination, every cDNA library carried two barcodes: a SMART-Mk sample barcode plus Illumina barcodes. TruSeq adapter sequences and Illumina sample barcodes were added in two successive PCR steps. The TCR alpha and beta cDNA libraries were sequenced on the Illumina HiSeq platform using custom primers. From the authors' description of their analysis: Raw reads were processed with MiGEC to extract unique molecular identifiers, and MiXCR was used to determine CDR3 positions. For each individual, recombination models were inferred using an EM algorithm with the repgenHMM and IGoR tools. The analysis of shared clonotypes was done with the tcR package in R, with sharing normalized by the product of cloneset sizes. To study raw recombination without the effects of thymic and clonal selection, out-of-frame nonproductive sequences were analyzed. Using fastp trimming at Q25 and MiXCR clonotype assembly, TCRdb reanalyzed the public sequencing data and kept in-frame beta chains. Every distinct CDR3 protein forms one entry, paired with its most common genes and DNA. TCRdb assigned the V and J calls; the authors' analysis was not used. The sample has under 300,000 distinct CDR3 sequences on record, about 8.5% of them singletons. The ten largest clones add up to less than 4% of the sample.

The trim is 0 bases for V and 9 bases for J, with a gap of 21 bases between the germline ends. The germline V gene gives CDR1 as MNHEY and CDR2 as SVGAGI. Including the terminal cysteine and phenylalanine, the CDR3 comprises 16 residues. The DNA shown is the 48-base CDR3, in frame from base 1. These same data were also listed under a study on yellow fever vaccine responses in identical twins. Reported in the second study: The authors reported that the T cell response to vaccination in identical twins appeared partly convergent and partly personalized. The study precisely tracked vaccine-responding T cell clones in identical twins.

Sequenced: CD8+ T cells sorted from blood. The V and J genes are TRBV6-5 and TRBJ2-7; TRBD2 is a possible D gene, resting on 5 matching bases. The sequence came from a young woman in good health. The sequenced DNA is TGTGCCAGCAGTTACTCGAACGACAAAACCGACTATGGGCAGTACTTC. Its translation reads: CASSYSNDKTDYGQYF.